Following are 11 T cell receptor beta chains from one sample sequenced in a study of blood T cells in healthy people across ages. PCR was performed a second time for about 6 to 12 cycles using a sample-barcoded 5' primer and a J-beta primer mix. TCRdb reanalysed the 5' RACE reads using MiXCR and keeps one entry per CDR3 protein. This sample has 730,000 or so distinct CDR3 sequences, with 35% to 50% found just once. Sequencing input: blood. These receptors were collected from a man older than 75 in good health.

Worth noting for this clonotype: One junction end disagrees with the germline gene, perhaps due to a read error. The chain employs TRBV7-8 and TRBJ2-5; D gene uncertain. The closer fit of TRBJ2-7 to the DNA end suggests the J call may be wrong. Germline CDR1 is SGHVS and CDR2 is FQNEAQ. CDR3 length: 14 residues. The CDR3 loop reads CASSPPLTSHEQYF. The CDR3 bases are TGTGCCAGCAGCCCACCGTTGACCTCCCACGAGCAGTACTTC.

In the case of this clonotype: A much larger clone differs by one base, so this may be a read error. This chain uses TRBV11-2 with TRBJ2-3, with 11 bases fitting TRBD2. This CDR3 contains 17 residues. The V gene end was trimmed by 5 bases and the J gene end by 6 bases; junction bases not matched to a gene: 13. Germline CDR1 is SGHAT and CDR2 is FQNNGV. The CDR3, as DNA: TGTGCCAGCAGCCCTCTAGCGGGAGGCCACTCACGCGATACGCAGTATTTT. Its translation: CASSPLAGGHSRDTQYF.

In its sample, this clonotype was seen many times. The J gene is TRBJ2-7, the V gene TRBV28; D is undetermined. Trimming cost V 6 bases and J 3 bases, with 6 bases left between them. The CDR3 runs to 11 residues. The germline V gene has CDR1 MDHEN and CDR2 SYDVKM. The CDR3 spells CASSLNYEQYF. The CDR3 DNA reads as TGTGCCAGCAGCTTAAACTACGAGCAGTACTTC.

CDR3 sequence: CASTRGGSGRAADEQFF. Here the CDR3 DNA reads TGCGCCAGCACCCGGGGGGGTAGCGGGAGGGCGGCAGATGAGCAGTTCTTC. The chain combines TRBV5-1 with TRBJ2-1; 11 nucleotides match TRBD2. Germline V gene sequence: CDR1 SGHRS, CDR2 YFSETQ. The CDR3 contains 17 residues. After removal of 6 bases from V and 8 bases from J, the junction contained 16 bases not matched to a gene.

V gene TRBV4-3 combines with J gene TRBJ2-7, with no clear D. CDR1 and CDR2 from the germline V gene are LGHNA and YSLEER. The CDR3 loop spans 15 amino acids. The V end lost 3 bases, the J end lost 2 bases, and 14 bases lay between the germline ends. CDR3 residues: CASSQYHTNAYEQYF. The CDR3 DNA sequence: TGCGCCAGCAGCCAGTATCACACTAACGCCTACGAGCAGTACTTC.

This clonotype was counted only a few times. The J gene is TRBJ2-5, the V gene TRBV6-5; weak D call: TRBD2 (5 bases). Germline values: CDR1 MNHEY, CDR2 SVGAGI. There are 13 residues in the CDR3. Trimming removed 5 bases at V and 5 bases at J, with 12 bases between. CDR3 coding DNA: TGTGCCAGCAGTGCCTACAGAGGGGAGACCCAGTACTTC. Its protein is CASSAYRGETQYF.

With regard to this clonotype: A much larger clone lies one base from this, so it may be a read error. This chain uses TRBV4-3 with TRBJ2-3, with a tentative D call TRBD2 (6 bases). V was trimmed by 8 bases and J by 1 base, leaving 16 bases between them. The germline CDR1 and CDR2 sequences are LGHNA and YSLEER. CDR3 length: 15 residues. In DNA form, the CDR3 reads TGCGCCAGCGGGCCTGACGGGAGTGGCACAGATACGCAGTATTTT. Its protein is CASGPDGSGTDTQYF.

The chain is built from TRBV7-9 and TRBJ2-5, with D possibly being TRBD2 (6 bases). The germline V gene has CDR1 SEHNR and CDR2 FQNEAQ (reference sequence). The CDR3 contains 15 residues. The ends were cut back, 11 bases at V and 2 bases at J, with 21 bases in the middle. CDR3 sequence: CAGGLLATVQETQYF. The CDR3, as DNA: TGTGCCGGCGGGTTGCTAGCGACCGTTCAAGAGACCCAGTACTTC.

This clonotype was detected a few times. The J gene is TRBJ1-5, the V gene TRBV20-1, with D maybe TRBD1 (5 bases). The CDR3 sequence is 15 residues long. Trimming stripped 0 bases from V and 6 bases from J, with 15 bases between. CDR1 and CDR2 from the germline V gene are DFQATT and SNEGSKA (reference sequence). The CDR3 nucleotides read TGCAGTGCTAGAGAGTCAACAGGCGGTAGTCAGCCCCAGCATTTT. As protein: CSARESTGGSQPQHF.

A note on this clonotype: A much bigger clone sits one base away, suggesting this may be a read error. V gene TRBV3-1 combines with J gene TRBJ2-5; TRBD1 is a possible D gene (5 bases). The J call is in doubt because the DNA end fits TRBJ2-7 better. The length of the CDR3 is 14 residues. The V gene's germline CDR1 is LGHDT and CDR2 YNNKEL (reference sequence). This CDR3 is CASSLVVGAYEQYF. The CDR3 nucleotides are TGTGCCAGCAGCCTCGTGGTAGGGGCCTACGAGCAGTACTTC.

As regards this clonotype: Given a much more abundant clone one base away, this may be a read error. The chain is built from TRBV29-1 and TRBJ2-1; 7 bases line up with TRBD2. In germline, CDR1 is SQVTM, CDR2 ANQGSEA. The CDR3 has 17 amino acids. V lost 0 bases and J lost 8; bases outside the gene matches: 16. CDR3 sequence reads: CSVEDGGQRLAFYEQFF. As DNA, the CDR3 is TGCAGCGTTGAAGATGGCGGTCAGAGACTAGCTTTCTATGAGCAGTTCTTC.